Listed here are 27 T cell receptor beta chains from one sample, sequenced in a study of CD4 T cells in relation to SARS-CoV-2 and coronaviruses. Generated by immunoSEQ multiplex PCR, the TCRdb table keeps only in-frame clones and is missing some. Of approximately 37,000 clones listed, 70% to 90% are singletons. Input material: memory CD4+ T cells from PBMCs. The receptors originated from an adult with COVID-19.

The rearrangement links TRBV28 to TRBJ1-2; D gene ambiguous. Germline assignment: CDR1 MDHEN and CDR2 SYDVKM. V lost 1 base and J 4 bases, leaving 7 bases between the germline ends. The CDR3 runs 13 residues. The CDR3 DNA reads as TGTGCCAGCAGTTTATCGGCCACCTATGGCTACACCTTC. Translation: CASSLSATYGYTF.

The CDR3 loop is CATNSRTAREKLFF. The CDR3 nucleotides are TGTGCCACCAACAGTAGGACGGCGAGAGAAAAACTGTTTTTT. The genes are TRBV6-5 and TRBJ1-4; D is uncertain. V was clipped by 10 bases and J by 8 bases, with 20 bases between them. This CDR3 spans 14 amino acids. Germline lookup yields CDR1 MNHEY and CDR2 SVGAGI.

The chain recombines TRBV18 with TRBJ1-1; tentatively, D is TRBD1 (6 bases). The CDR3 spans 13 residues. Germline loops: CDR1 KGHSH, CDR2 LQKENI. Trimming removed 6 bases from V and 3 bases from J, with 11 bases in between. Written as DNA, the CDR3 is TGTGCCAGCTCCCCGGGACAAGACACTGAAGCTTTCTTT. Protein product: CASSPGQDTEAFF.

This rearrangement joins TRBV7-9 to TRBJ2-4; possible D gene TRBD2, 6 bases. Germline V gives CDR1 SEHNR, CDR2 FQNEAQ (reference sequence). CDR3 length: 16 residues. The germline V and J ends were trimmed by 1 base and 1 base, with 11 bases remaining between them. CDR3 coding DNA: TGTGCCAGCAGCTTAGAACTAGCAGGCGCCAAAAACATTCAGTACTTC. It encodes CASSLELAGAKNIQYF.

Only one count was recorded for this clone. The CDR3 nucleotides read TGTGCCAGCAGTTTGACAGGGGCGAGGGAGACCCAGTACTTC. The encoded protein is CASSLTGARETQYF. The rearrangement links TRBV27 to TRBJ2-5; TRBD1 matches 8 bases. The V segment lost 3 bases and the J segment 5 bases; nucleotides outside the gene matches: 5. The germline gives CDR1 MNHEY, CDR2 SMNVEV (reference sequence). This CDR3 has 14 amino acids.

This sequence joins TRBV11-2 and TRBJ2-3, with 9 positions matching TRBD2. The CDR3 spans 17 residues. After removal of 5 bases from V and 8 bases from J, the junction contained 17 bases not matched to a gene. Germline CDR1 and CDR2: SGHAT and FQNNGV. CDR3 residues: CASSPRSAGGIHGTQYF. The CDR3 nucleotides read TGTGCCAGCAGCCCGAGGTCCGCGGGAGGGATTCATGGTACGCAGTATTTT.

The rearrangement uses TRBV19 and TRBJ1-2, with D possibly being TRBD1 (5 bases). Trimming shortened V by 1 base and J by 2 bases, and 11 bases separated the two germline ends. CDR3 length: 15 amino acids. Per the germline V gene, CDR1 is LNHDA and CDR2 is SQIVND (reference sequence). CDR3 coding DNA: TGTGCCAGTAGTATAGGGGGCAGAGACAACTATGGCTACACCTTC. Residues: CASSIGGRDNYGYTF.

CDR3 sequence (DNA): TGCGCCAGCGGACGGACAGGGTCGGGCGATGAGCAGTTCTTC. The encoded protein is CASGRTGSGDEQFF. The chain uses TRBV5-1 and TRBJ2-1, with 8 bases matching TRBD1. J gave up 8 bases and V 7 bases, and 11 bases lay outside the gene matches. This CDR3 has 14 amino acids. Germline V gene lookup returns CDR1 SGHRS and CDR2 YFSETQ.

The chain joins TRBV7-2 to TRBJ2-3; D unclear. The V end was cut by 0 bases, the J end by 2 bases, with 12 bases between. Germline CDR1 is SGHTA and CDR2 is FQGNSA. The CDR3 is 16 residues long. The CDR3 DNA reads as TGTGCCAGCAGCTTAGCTCCCGGCGCCAACACAGATACGCAGTATTTT. It yields the protein CASSLAPGANTDTQYF.

For the CDR3, the DNA is TGTGCCAGCAGTAAAGTCTACGAGCAGTACTTC. It codes for CASSKVYEQYF. The chain recombines TRBV27 with TRBJ2-7; D call uncertain. The CDR3 length is 11 residues. Trimming took off 5 bases at V and 3 bases at J, with 5 bases between the two ends. Germline CDR1 and CDR2: MNHEY and SMNVEV (reference sequence).

V is TRBV27 and J is TRBJ2-5; 10 bases match TRBD2. CDR3 length: 14 residues. With 8 bases clipped from V and 5 bases from J, the junction kept 8 bases outside the gene matches. Per the germline V gene, CDR1 is MNHEY and CDR2 is SMNVEV (reference sequence). CDR3 in DNA: TGTGCCAGCGCAAGCGGGAGGGCCCAGGAGACCCAGTACTTC. Translated: CASASGRAQETQYF.

This chain uses TRBV15 with TRBJ2-7; TRBD1 matches 7 bases. The V and J ends lost 0 bases and 4 bases, in that order; junction bases with no gene match: 0. Looked up from germline, CDR1 is LNHNV and CDR2 is YYDKDF (reference sequence). The CDR3 sequence is 13 residues long. Here the CDR3 DNA reads TGTGCCACCAGCAGAGAGACAGGGTACGAGCAGTACTTC. Amino acids: CATSRETGYEQYF.

This clone was observed a single time. The chain links TRBV12-3 or TRBV12-4 to TRBJ1-1, with 8 bases matching TRBD1. V lost 7 bases and J lost 8; bases outside the gene matches: 6. This CDR3 contains 12 residues. CDR3 protein: CASTTGGLEAFF. The CDR3, as DNA: TGTGCCAGCACCACAGGGGGATTGGAAGCTTTCTTT.

The chain links TRBV28 to TRBJ1-1; D unclear. With 6 bases removed from V and 5 bases from J, the gap between germline ends came to 13 bases. Looked up from germline, CDR1 is MDHEN and CDR2 is SYDVKM. The CDR3 consists of 13 residues. CDR3 coding DNA: TGTGCCAGCAGGCTTTTCGGGGAAACTGAAGCTTTCTTT. This translates into CASRLFGETEAFF.

The chain carries TRBV18 and TRBJ1-5, with a possible D match to TRBD1 (5 bases). The germline V gene has CDR1 KGHSH and CDR2 LQKENI. The CDR3 extends over 12 amino acids. Trimming removed 6 bases at V and 15 bases at J, with 18 bases between. The CDR3 here is CASSPGGGDRHF. The CDR3 bases are TGTGCCAGCTCTCCCGGCGGGGGGGATAGGCATTTT. Complete variable domain (other parts from reference TRBV18 and TRBJ1-5): NAGVMQNPRHLVRRRGQEARLRCSPMKGHSHVYWYRQLPEEGLKFMVYLQKENIIDESGMPKERFSAEFPKEGPSILRIQQVVRGDSAAYFCASSPGGGDRHFGDGTRLSIL.

The chain employs TRBV18 and TRBJ1-1; no clear D gene. Germline assignment: CDR1 KGHSH and CDR2 LQKENI. Between the trimmed V and J ends, which lost 3 bases and 2 bases, there was a span of 10 bases. CDR3 length: 14 residues. CDR3 protein: CASSPEIYNTEAFF. DNA of the CDR3: TGTGCCAGCTCACCCGAGATATACAACACTGAAGCTTTCTTT.

This chain connects TRBV2 to TRBJ2-1, with 12 bases lining up with TRBD2. Germline CDR1 and CDR2: SNHLY and FYNNEI. With 5 bases clipped from V and 10 bases from J, the junction kept 12 bases outside the gene matches. CDR3 length: 16 amino acids. The CDR3: CASSRLAGAAWGEQFF. The CDR3 DNA follows: TGTGCCAGCAGTCGACTAGCGGGAGCAGCTTGGGGCGAGCAGTTCTTC.

This clone was observed a handful of times. This chain joins TRBV2 and TRBJ2-3; 10 bases match TRBD2. CDR3 length: 16 residues. Germline V CDR1 and CDR2: SNHLY, FYNNEI. The V and J ends lost 4 bases and 4 bases, in that order; junction bases with no gene match: 8. CDR3 nucleotides: TGTGCCAGCAGTGTAATAGCGGGAGGCGGCCCAGATACGCAGTATTTT. Residues: CASSVIAGGGPDTQYF.

The CDR3 spells CASGEFTEAFF. The CDR3 region has the DNA TGTGCCAGCGGAGAGTTCACTGAAGCTTTCTTT. The rearrangement links TRBV11-2 to TRBJ1-1; D remains unclear. CDR3 length: 11 amino acids. Germline V gene lookup returns CDR1 SGHAT and CDR2 FQNNGV. Trimming took 8 bases from V and 4 from J, leaving 8 bases between them.

The sample holds one count of this clone. The chain carries TRBV6-5 and TRBJ2-4; D is uncertain. CDR3 length equals 16 residues. V dropped 0 bases and J dropped 0 bases, with 9 bases sitting between them. Per the germline V gene, CDR1 is MNHEY and CDR2 is SVGAGI. The CDR3 nucleotides read TGTGCCAGCAGTTACTCGTATGCCCTAGCCAAAAACATTCAGTACTTC. Its protein is CASSYSYALAKNIQYF.

The chain joins TRBV5-1 to TRBJ2-5, with TRBD2 matching 7 bases. From germline, CDR1 is SGHRS and CDR2 YFSETQ. This CDR3 comprises 15 residues. Germline trimming cut 1 base from V and 2 bases from J; bases unmatched to any gene: 5. For the CDR3, the DNA is TGCGCCAGCAGCTTGACCAGCGGGGCGCAAGAGACCCAGTACTTC. It yields the protein CASSLTSGAQETQYF.

The CDR3 DNA is TGTGCCAGCAGCTTAGTCCCGGGAACAGGGTTCGAAAACATTCAGTACTTC. Translation gives CASSLVPGTGFENIQYF. V usage is TRBV7-8 and J usage is TRBJ2-4, with D possibly being TRBD1 (6 bases). Germline V gives CDR1 SGHVS, CDR2 FQNEAQ. The CDR3 contains 17 residues. V was shortened by 1 base and J by 5 bases, with 18 bases between the two germline ends.

The V call is TRBV28, the J call TRBJ2-5; TRBD2 aligns across 14 bases. The CDR3 is 16 amino acids. Germline V gene lookup returns CDR1 MDHEN and CDR2 SYDVKM. J lost 5 bases, V lost 3 bases, and 5 bases had no gene match. Written as DNA, the CDR3 is TGTGCCAGCAGTTTCCCTGGGACTAGCGGGAGCGAGACCCAGTACTTC. Translation gives CASSFPGTSGSETQYF.

The rearrangement joins TRBV21-1 to TRBJ2-7; the table names TRBD1, a call not compared with the DNA. TRBV21-1 is a pseudogene segment. The CDR3 loop spans 15 amino acids. Here the CDR3 reads CASSKLGMKVYEQYF. The CDR3, as DNA: TGTGCCAGCAGCAAATTGGGCATGAAGGTATACGAGCAGTACTTC.

This chain connects TRBV4-1 to TRBJ1-5, with D tentatively TRBD1 (6 bases). Germline CDR1 and CDR2: MGHRA and YSYEKL. V was trimmed by 1 base and J by 7 bases, leaving 14 bases between them. CDR3 length: 15 residues. CDR3 amino acids: CASSQGTRDIQPQHF. In nucleotides, the CDR3 is TGCGCCAGCAGCCAAGGCACCAGGGACATACAGCCCCAGCATTTT.

The rearrangement uses TRBV3-1 (or the pseudogene TRBV3-2) and TRBJ2-3; tentative D call: TRBD2 (6 bases). This CDR3 contains 17 residues. Trimming pared 0 bases from V and 2 bases from J, leaving 15 bases between. Germline lookup yields CDR1 LGHDT and CDR2 YNNKEL (reference sequence). As DNA, the CDR3 is TGTGCCAGCAGCCAAGATGCAGGCGGGATGTTCACAGATACGCAGTATTTT. Protein: CASSQDAGGMFTDTQYF.

The chain links TRBV10-3 to TRBJ2-4; no reliable D call. Germline V gene lookup returns CDR1 ENHRY and CDR2 SYGVKD. The CDR3 has 13 residues. Trimming pared 10 bases from V and 0 bases from J, leaving 10 bases between. The CDR3 nucleotides are TGTGCCACCCGACCGTTAGCCAAAAACATTCAGTACTTC. It specifies CATRPLAKNIQYF.